This paragraph reports one T cell receptor (beta chain). Its antigen is still unknown. Template switching introduced a universal primer site, and the cDNA bore unique molecular identifiers. TCRdb processed the 5' RACE reads anew with MiXCR; each CDR3 protein has one entry. The sample lists 450,000 to 600,000 distinct CDR3 sequences, under 25% occurring once. This record belongs to a study of identical twins. Germline assignment: CDR1 SGHRS and CDR2 YFSETQ. Trimming pared 0 bases from V and 5 bases from J, leaving 12 bases between. This CDR3 region has 14 residues. The study's findings and limits: Donors were not followed over many years; analysis was cross-sectional.

This sample also appeared in a second study, on yellow fever vaccine responses in identical twins.

The chain combines TRBV5-1 with TRBJ2-7; no definite D call. The TCR originated in a woman aged 18-30 years in good health. The sequenced sample consisted of CD4+ T cells sorted from blood. The CDR3 here is CASSLVLGIHEQYF. CDR3 nucleotide sequence: TGCGCCAGCAGCTTGGTGCTGGGAATTCACGAGCAGTACTTC.